The rows below give T cell receptor beta chains drawn from one sample of a study of blood T cell repertoires in COVID-19. Generated by immunoSEQ multiplex PCR, the TCRdb table keeps only in-frame clones and is missing some. Of tens of thousands of clones listed, 70% to 80% are singletons. The material sequenced was peripheral blood. These TCRs come from a man aged 45-60 years with active or convalescent COVID-19. Both conserved end residues are trimmed from each CDR3. Clone size is not always given. Where it is, it says once, few, many or a class for expanded clones.

clone_size cdr3_length j_call v_call cdr3_aa
few 12 TRBJ2-2 TRBV4-3 ASSQGPITGELF
few 12 TRBJ2-3 TRBV21-1 ASRTSGGTDTQY
. 12 TRBJ2-5 TRBV21-1 ATKKGTGAETQY
. 14 TRBJ2-2 TRBV5-1 ASSFWGRGNTGELF
. 13 TRBJ1-6 TRBV5-4 ASSLEDLDNSPLH
. 14 TRBJ2-1 TRBV5-4 ASSLARAGEYNEQF
. 13 TRBJ1-2 TRBV5-6 ASRGYGASKKGYT
. 12 TRBJ1-6 TRBV19 ASSFAVRGSPLH
few 13 TRBJ1-2 TRBV7-2 ASVPLGGAGYGYT
. 12 TRBJ2-5 TRBV7-8 ASRVRGRAETQY
. 15 TRBJ2-4 TRBV5-4 ASSLRLASGGAYIQY
. 13 TRBJ2-7 TRBV4-3 ASSQDWGSSYEQY
few 10 TRBJ2-5 TRBV5-1 ASSLAAETQY
once 11 TRBJ2-7 TRBV12-3/TRBV12-4 ASSRLLGGEQY